This TCR beta chain is drawn from a study of T cells in Graves' hyperthyroidism and ophthalmopathy. Study results and limitations: The majority of expanded thyroid clonotypes above 0.001 also appeared in blood.

Looked up from germline, CDR1 is SGHTA and CDR2 is FQGNSA. The CDR3 length is 16 residues. V was shortened by 0 bases and J by 2 bases, with 14 bases between the two germline ends. This clonotype was detected ten times or more. What it binds is not known. Amplified TCR beta CDR3 regions came from RNA transcripts. The HTBI set primed first-round TCR CDR3 RT-PCR. TCRdb processed the multiplex PCR reads anew with MiXCR; each CDR3 protein has one entry. The data contain 600,000 or so distinct CDR3 sequences, roughly 15% of them singletons. An approximately 10 ml volume of fresh peripheral blood provided the PBMCs.

This chain connects TRBV7-2 to TRBJ2-7; the D is unclear. This TCR was recovered from a woman aged 50 to 65 with Graves' ophthalmopathy. The source material was blood. The CDR3 loop reads CASSLARNPGPYEQYF. The CDR3 bases are TGTGCCAGCAGCTTAGCGCGGAACCCAGGTCCCTACGAGCAGTACTTC.